The clone carrying this TCR beta chain was seen a handful of times. Authors' methods: Researchers report that nucleated cell counts were estimated from reference gene primer amplification. Profiled with immunoSEQ multiplex PCR; TCRdb holds only in-frame clones, not every one. The DNA was the basis for D and trimming; V, J and clone size are from that table. The table records 200,000 to 250,000 clones, 84% of them present only once. This specimen comes from a study of blood T cell repertoires in COVID-19. Across the whole study: There were acute and convalescent COVID-19 samples, and they came from the United States, Italy and Spain.

V lost 3 bases, J lost 8 bases, and 14 bases stayed unmatched. The CDR3 is 16 residues long. Per germline, CDR1 SGHKS and CDR2 YYEKEE (reference sequence). The sample taken for sequencing was peripheral blood. The clonotype originates from a woman between 50 and 59 years old with active or convalescent COVID-19. The genes are TRBV5-5 and TRBJ1-2, with TRBD1 matching 9 bases. In nucleotides, the CDR3 is TGTGCCAGCAGCTCCGGGACAGGGCCCTTCTCTATCGGCTACACCTTC. As protein: CASSSGTGPFSIGYTF.